Listed below are T cell receptor beta chains from one sample, sequenced in a study of Ad26.COV2.S vaccination and SARS-CoV-2 variants. Sequencing used immunoSEQ multiplex PCR; TCRdb keeps in-frame clones, though not all of them. Of about half a million clones listed, 89% are singletons. Sequencing used peripheral blood, obtained in a trial of Ad26.COV2.S vaccine versus placebo. The receptors shown here come from a person aged 18-65 years who received the Ad26.COV2.S COVID-19 vaccine or a placebo. The CDR3 runs from the conserved cysteine through the conserved F or W.

len | v_gene | CDR3aa
14 | TRBV27 | CASSLRAGGETQYF
18 | TRBV2 | CASSVGQGLAGAGNEQFF
18 | TRBV7-2 | CASSLAGTSGGGQETQYF
16 | TRBV6-6 | CASSYRRDLMNTEAFF
14 | TRBV19 | CASSIDRANTEAFF
15 | TRBV5-1 | CASSLADSTTTEAFF
14 | TRBV7-2 | CASGEQGAWTEAFF
14 | TRBV18 | CASSPRQGTYEQYF
15 | TRBV5-1 | CASSLLGRGTDTQYF
13 | TRBV28 | CASSPLKGYEQYF
18 | TRBV7-9 | CASSSSGQVGYSNQPQHF
11 | TRBV7-3 | CASSLEVEQYF
18 | TRBV7-9 | CASSLARTDRLINYGYTF
13 | TRBV12-3/TRBV12-4 | CASSFTVNTEAFF
16 | TRBV6-6 | CASRLVGAIANYGYTF
11 | TRBV6-5 | CATTAEGGYTF
17 | TRBV4-2 | CASSQEGIGQFNEKLFF
15 | TRBV6-2/TRBV6-3 | CASSFPGQGTSGYTF